Listed below are T cell receptor beta chains from one sample, sequenced in a study of blood T cell repertoires in COVID-19. Produced via immunoSEQ multiplex PCR; TCRdb's table is partial and in-frame only. Of roughly 100,000 clones listed, around 90% are singletons. The sample comprised peripheral blood. These receptor sequences come from a woman aged 45-65 years with COVID-19, enrolled during active disease. Each CDR3 is given with its conserved first and last residue. Fields, in order: J gene, V gene, clone size, D gene, CDR3 protein, CDR3 DNA. A D gene is named only where the DNA matches it firmly. Expanded clones get a size class; other rows say once, few or many, or leave the size out.

TRBJ2-7 | TRBV11-3 | NA | TRBD2 | CASSPGGGRYEQYF | TGTGCCAGCAGCCCCGGGGGGGGCAGGTACGAGCAGTACTTC
TRBJ2-7 | TRBV20-1 | NA | NA | CSAPRNYEQYF | TGCAGTGCCCCCAGGAACTACGAGCAGTACTTC
TRBJ1-2 | TRBV7-8 | NA | TRBD1 | CASSLVGGTGDSYGYTF | TGTGCCAGCAGCTTAGTAGGCGGGACAGGGGATAGCTATGGCTACACCTTC
TRBJ2-7 | TRBV7-2 | NA | TRBD1 | CASSWTGTHEQYF | TGTGCCAGCAGCTGGACAGGGACCCACGAGCAGTACTTC
TRBJ1-6 | TRBV5-4 | NA | NA | CASSLQGHNSPLHF | TGTGCCAGCAGCTTGCAGGGCCACAATTCACCCCTCCACTTT
TRBJ2-7 | TRBV7-9 | NA | NA | CASSPARGIYEQYF | TGTGCCAGCAGCCCTGCCAGGGGAATTTACGAGCAGTACTTC
TRBJ1-4 | TRBV27 | NA | NA | CASSPRPGSRMKFAEKLFF | TGTGCCAGCAGCCCTAGGCCGGGGTCGAGAATGAAATTTGCTGAAAAACTGTTTTTT
TRBJ1-1 | TRBV19 | NA | TRBD1 | CASSIGTGGPEAFF | TGTGCCAGTAGTATTGGGACAGGGGGCCCTGAAGCTTTCTTT
TRBJ1-5 | TRBV6-6 | few | NA | CASSYLAGVSNQPQHF | TGTGCCAGCAGTTACTTGGCAGGGGTTAGCAATCAGCCCCAGCATTTT
TRBJ1-1 | TRBV5-4 | NA | TRBD1 | CASRRQGSGTEAFF | TGTGCCAGCAGGAGACAGGGGAGTGGCACTGAAGCTTTCTTT
TRBJ2-1 | TRBV4-1 | NA | TRBD2 | CASSQDGASGGGEQFF | TGCGCCAGCAGCCAAGATGGGGCTAGCGGGGGGGGTGAGCAGTTCTTC
TRBJ1-1 | TRBV30 | NA | NA | CAWSVQARDTEAFF | TGTGCCTGGAGTGTACAGGCCCGAGACACTGAAGCTTTCTTT
TRBJ2-1 | TRBV29-1 | NA | TRBD2 | CSVEPRGGAYNEQFF | TGCAGCGTTGAACCCCGCGGGGGGGCCTACAATGAGCAGTTCTTC
TRBJ1-5 | TRBV4-1 | few | NA | CASSQDLRGSQPQHF | TGCGCCAGCAGCCAAGATTTAAGGGGTAGTCAGCCCCAGCATTTT
TRBJ2-5 | TRBV2 | NA | NA | CASCQGETQYF | TGTGCCAGCTGCCAGGGGGAGACCCAGTACTTC
TRBJ2-1 | TRBV19 | NA | TRBD2 | CASSIRGRDEQFF | TGTGCCAGTAGTATTCGGGGGAGGGATGAGCAGTTCTTC
TRBJ2-3 | TRBV29-1 | NA | TRBD2 | CSVAGTSGGARTDTQYF | TGCAGCGTCGCCGGGACTAGCGGGGGGGCCAGGACAGATACGCAGTATTTT
TRBJ1-1 | TRBV7-9 | NA | TRBD1 | CASSSEEWTGGNTEAFF | TGTGCCAGCAGCTCAGAAGAGTGGACAGGGGGGAACACTGAAGCTTTCTTT
TRBJ1-3 | TRBV15 | NA | NA | CATSSPGRGTGNTIYF | TGTGCCACCAGCAGTCCCGGACGGGGTACGGGAAACACCATATATTTT
TRBJ2-2 | TRBV19 | NA | TRBD2 | CASSIDGASGGLTGELFF | TGTGCCAGTAGTATAGATGGGGCTAGCGGGGGCCTCACCGGGGAGCTGTTTTTT
TRBJ1-6 | TRBV7-9 | NA | NA | CASSLGGGLVLHF | TGTGCCAGCAGCTTAGGGGGAGGCCTGGTCCTCCACTTT
TRBJ1-2 | TRBV7-9 | NA | TRBD1 | CASSTRQGADYGYTF | TGTGCCAGCAGCACAAGACAGGGGGCTGACTATGGCTACACCTTC
TRBJ1-2 | TRBV10-3 | NA | TRBD1 | CAIPLGGTGDSRYGYTF | TGTGCCATCCCGTTGGGCGGGACAGGGGACTCCCGCTATGGCTACACCTTC
TRBJ2-5 | TRBV9 | NA | NA | CASSVGGGVQETQYF | TGTGCCAGCAGCGTAGGAGGGGGGGTCCAAGAGACCCAGTACTTC
TRBJ1-6 | TRBV4-1 | once | TRBD1 | CASSQVVFPGGGSPLHF | TGCGCCAGCAGCCAAGTAGTCTTTCCAGGGGGTGGTTCACCCCTCCACTTT
TRBJ2-2 | TRBV11-3 | once | NA | CASSSNFQNTGELFF | TGTGCCAGCAGCTCCAATTTCCAGAACACCGGGGAGCTGTTTTTT
TRBJ1-3 | TRBV7-9 | once | TRBD1 | CASSLEGQGISSGNTIYF | TGTGCCAGCAGCTTAGAGGGACAGGGGATCAGCTCTGGAAACACCATATATTTT
TRBJ2-7 | TRBV9 | NA | TRBD2 | CASSVGTSGSRQYF | TGTGCCAGCAGCGTCGGGACTAGCGGGTCCCGTCAGTACTTC
TRBJ1-3 | TRBV5-4 | NA | NA | CASSWDRGGNTIYF | TGTGCCAGCAGCTGGGATCGGGGTGGAAACACCATATATTTT
TRBJ2-7 | TRBV11-3 | once | NA | CASSLGAGSDEQYF | TGTGCCAGCAGCTTAGGCGCCGGTAGCGACGAGCAGTACTTC
TRBJ2-7 | TRBV28 | NA | NA | CASRSIDLGREYF | TGTGCCAGCAGATCCATCGACCTAGGCAGAGAGTACTTC
TRBJ2-3 | TRBV27 | NA | TRBD2 | CASSVSGLAGYDGTDTQYF | TGTGCCAGCAGTGTAAGTGGACTAGCGGGGTATGATGGCACAGATACGCAGTATTTT
TRBJ1-4 | TRBV5-1 | NA | TRBD1 | CASSLEGQGSEKLFF | TGCGCCAGCAGCTTGGAGGGACAGGGATCGGAAAAACTGTTTTTT
TRBJ2-7 | TRBV7-6 | NA | TRBD1 | CASSLQGASYEQYF | TGTGCCAGCAGCTTACAGGGGGCCTCCTACGAGCAGTACTTC
TRBJ1-2 | TRBV18 | NA | NA | CASSLQDYGYTF | TGTGCCAGCTCACTACAGGACTATGGCTACACCTTC
TRBJ2-5 | TRBV11-3 | NA | TRBD1 | CASSPGQQETQYF | TGTGCCAGCAGCCCGGGACAGCAAGAGACCCAGTACTTC
TRBJ1-6 | TRBV7-8 | NA | NA | CASSLDRQGNSPLHF | TGTGCCAGCAGCTTAGATCGCCAGGGGAATTCACCCCTCCACTTT
TRBJ1-1 | TRBV30 | NA | NA | CAWKRGSGTEAFF | TGTGCCTGGAAGCGTGGCAGTGGGACTGAAGCTTTCTTT
TRBJ2-5 | TRBV4-2 | NA | NA | CASSPTPVVGQETQYF | TGTGCCAGCAGCCCGACACCCGTAGTGGGGCAGGAGACCCAGTACTTC
TRBJ1-5 | TRBV30 | NA | TRBD1 | CAWSLGTGGPYSNQPQHF | TGTGCCTGGAGTCTGGGGACAGGAGGTCCCTATAGCAATCAGCCCCAGCATTTT
TRBJ2-3 | TRBV10-3 | few | TRBD2 | CAISGGSSTDTQYF | TGTGCCATCAGCGGGGGGTCTAGCACAGATACGCAGTATTTT
TRBJ2-2 | TRBV11-2 | NA | NA | CASSPSMATGELFF | TGTGCCAGCAGCCCATCAATGGCCACCGGGGAGCTGTTTTTT
TRBJ2-2 | TRBV14 | once | TRBD1 | CASSLTGLRTGELFF | TGTGCCAGCAGCTTGACAGGGCTCCGAACCGGGGAGCTGTTTTTT
TRBJ1-6 | TRBV30 | NA | TRBD1 | CACEGQGSDLGNSPLHF | TGTGCCTGCGAAGGACAGGGGTCGGACCTGGGTAATTCACCCCTCCACTTT
TRBJ2-1 | TRBV9 | few | TRBD1 | CASSGGQGAWDEQFF | TGTGCCAGCAGCGGGGGACAGGGGGCCTGGGATGAGCAGTTCTTC
TRBJ1-2 | TRBV7-9 | few | TRBD1 | CASSSAYLRDRGSYGYTF | TGTGCCAGCAGCTCCGCCTATCTCCGGGACAGGGGGAGCTATGGCTACACCTTC
TRBJ1-5 | TRBV6-5 | NA | NA | CASTLDSPSQPQHF | TGTGCCAGCACCTTGGACAGTCCCTCTCAGCCCCAGCATTTT
TRBJ2-7 | TRBV6-5 | few | NA | CASSWGQGTYEQYF | TGTGCCAGCAGCTGGGGGCAGGGGACCTACGAGCAGTACTTC
TRBJ1-2 | TRBV3-1/TRBV3-2 | NA | NA | CASSQDTGHIYGYTF | TGTGCCAGCAGCCAAGATACAGGACACATCTATGGCTACACCTTC
TRBJ1-1 | TRBV4-3 | NA | TRBD1 | CASSQAGQGLSEAFF | TGCGCCAGCAGCCAAGCGGGACAGGGGCTTTCTGAAGCTTTCTTT
TRBJ1-4 | TRBV4-3 | NA | TRBD1 | CASSQTQGDHEKLFF | TGCGCCAGCAGCCAAACTCAGGGGGATCATGAAAAACTGTTTTTT
TRBJ2-7 | TRBV30 | NA | NA | CAWNSYSPSYEQYF | TGTGCCTGGAATTCTTACAGTCCCTCCTACGAGCAGTACTTC
TRBJ2-3 | TRBV5-1 | NA | TRBD2 | CASSSGLAGISAFTDTQYF | TGCGCCAGCAGCTCGGGACTAGCGGGGATATCAGCCTTCACAGATACGCAGTATTTT
TRBJ1-4 | TRBV11-3 | once | NA | CASSSFRGTTNEKLFF | TGTGCCAGCAGCTCTTTCCGGGGGACAACTAATGAAAAACTGTTTTTT
TRBJ2-3 | TRBV6-2/TRBV6-3 | NA | NA | CASSWGPTTDTQYF | TGTGCCAGCAGTTGGGGCCCGACCACAGATACGCAGTATTTT